This T cell receptor beta chain was captured in a study of regulatory T cells in long-lasting Graves disease. Study-level information: Those with persistent Graves' disease had received antithyroid drugs for over 5 years with positive TSH receptor antibodies.

This clonotype was observed many times. Antigen unknown. The time point denotes: persistent/refractory GD, antithyroid drugs over 5 years with positive TRAb. From PBMCs, RNA was extracted and then used to make the TCR library. Building of the TCR beta libraries involved iRepertoire HTBI primers and Arm-PCR of CDR3 regions. TCRdb re-called the multiplex PCR reads through MiXCR, storing one row per CDR3 protein. The repertoire includes around 510,000 distinct CDR3 sequences, around 20% of them detected once, and 7% to 10% sits in the top ten. V dropped 6 bases and J dropped 7; count of bases not matched to a gene: 8. Germline CDR1 is DFQATT and CDR2 is SNEGSKA (reference sequence). The CDR3 has 14 amino acids. General observations from the study: Persistent disease samples used TRBV28, TRBJ1-2 and TRBJ2-5 preferentially. Graves' patients with persistent disease showed TCR diversity lower than patients newly diagnosed.

The sequences come from peripheral blood mononuclear cells (PBMCs), collected when the disease was refractory, from a patient treated with antithyroid drugs. The TCR sequence derives from a female donor with Graves disease. J is TRBJ1-6 and V is TRBV20-1; the match to TRBD1 covers 8 bases. The chain's CDR3 is CSAPRTGINSPLHF. The DNA for the CDR3 is TGCAGTGCACCAAGGACAGGGATAAATTCACCCCTCCACTTT.